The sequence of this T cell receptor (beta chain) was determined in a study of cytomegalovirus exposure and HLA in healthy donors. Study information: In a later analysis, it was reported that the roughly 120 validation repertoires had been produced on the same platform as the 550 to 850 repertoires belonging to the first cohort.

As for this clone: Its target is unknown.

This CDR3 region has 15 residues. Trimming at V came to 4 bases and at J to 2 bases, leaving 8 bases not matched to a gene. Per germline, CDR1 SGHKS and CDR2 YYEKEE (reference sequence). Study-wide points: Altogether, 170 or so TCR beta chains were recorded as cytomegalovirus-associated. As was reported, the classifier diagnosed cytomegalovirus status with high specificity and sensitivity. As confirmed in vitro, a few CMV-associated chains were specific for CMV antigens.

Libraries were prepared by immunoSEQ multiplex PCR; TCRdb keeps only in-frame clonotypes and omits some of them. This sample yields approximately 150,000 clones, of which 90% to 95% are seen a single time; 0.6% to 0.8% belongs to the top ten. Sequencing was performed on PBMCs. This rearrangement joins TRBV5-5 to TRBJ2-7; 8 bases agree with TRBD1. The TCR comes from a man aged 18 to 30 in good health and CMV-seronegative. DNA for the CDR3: TGTGCCAGCAGCCCGGACTGGGACAGGCCCTACGAGCAGTACTTC. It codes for CASSPDWDRPYEQYF.